Listed below are T cell receptor beta chains from one sample, sequenced in a study of Graves' ophthalmopathy and Graves' hyperthyroidism. TCRdb used MiXCR to reprocess the multiplex PCR reads, holding one entry per CDR3 protein. The table lists 360,000 or so distinct CDR3 sequences, 15% to 20% of them singletons. Specimen: peripheral blood. Receptor source: a woman in her late teens or twenties with Graves' ophthalmopathy. The CDR3 runs from the conserved cysteine through the conserved F or W. Each record gives: CDR3 length, clone size, V gene, J gene, D gene, CDR3 protein, CDR3 DNA. The D gene is left open where the match is weak. Where a row states a size, it is once, few, many or the class of an expanded clone; other rows omit it.

14	-	TRBV28	TRBJ1-1	-	CASSFRLENTEAFF	TGTGCCAGCAGTTTTCGTCTCGAAAACACTGAAGCTTTCTTT
14	many	TRBV12-3/TRBV12-4	TRBJ2-3	-	CASNDYPLTDTQYF	TGTGCCAGCAACGACTATCCCCTCACAGATACGCAGTATTTT
13	many	TRBV11-1	TRBJ1-1	-	CASRETYNPEAFF	TGTGCCAGCAGAGAGACATATAATCCTGAAGCTTTCTTT
14	many	TRBV7-9	TRBJ1-5	-	CASSSRGTDQPQHF	TGTGCCAGCAGCTCAAGGGGTACGGATCAGCCCCAGCATTTT
15	many	TRBV6-5	TRBJ1-3	-	CASGVTGSSGNTIYF	TGTGCCAGCGGGGTGACGGGAAGCTCTGGAAACACCATATATTTT
14	many	TRBV6-5	TRBJ2-5	-	CASRPGHPPETQYF	TGTGCCAGCCGACCAGGTCACCCACCAGAGACCCAGTACTTC
18	-	TRBV19	TRBJ2-5	-	CASRARDFGTRVEETQYF	TGTGCCAGTCGGGCTAGGGATTTTGGGACCAGGGTCGAAGAGACCCAGTACTTC
14	many	TRBV12-3/TRBV12-4	TRBJ1-1	-	CASIPGGMNTEAFF	TGTGCCAGCATTCCTGGGGGCATGAACACTGAAGCTTTCTTT
13	many	TRBV18	TRBJ2-7	-	CASSPVISYEQYF	TGTGCCAGCTCACCTGTTATCTCCTACGAGCAGTACTTC
15	-	TRBV24-1	TRBJ2-5	-	CATSDLEQGQETQYF	TGTGCCACCAGTGATTTGGAGCAGGGCCAAGAGACCCAGTACTTC
17	many	TRBV6-2/TRBV6-3	TRBJ2-7	TRBD1	CASTQGSRDRGSYEQYF	TGTGCCAGCACCCAGGGGAGCCGGGACAGGGGGTCCTACGAGCAGTACTTC
14	many	TRBV4-1	TRBJ1-1	-	CASSPTEQAREAFF	TGCGCCAGCAGCCCTACCGAGCAGGCGAGAGAAGCTTTCTTT
9	many	TRBV20-1	TRBJ1-1	-	CSTMLGAFF	TGCAGTACAATGTTGGGGGCTTTCTTT
13	many	TRBV29-1	TRBJ1-6	-	CSVGRERNSPLHF	TGCAGCGTTGGAAGGGAGCGTAATTCACCCCTCCACTTT
12	many	TRBV12-3/TRBV12-4	TRBJ2-5	-	CASSHDLSTQYF	TGTGCCAGCAGTCACGACCTTTCGACCCAGTACTTC
14	many	TRBV6-1	TRBJ1-1	TRBD1	CASTQAGGWPEAFF	TGTGCCAGCACCCAAGCAGGGGGCTGGCCCGAGGCTTTCTTT
13	many	TRBV19	TRBJ1-1	-	CATTRLLNTEAFF	TGTGCCACCACAAGACTCCTGAACACTGAAGCTTTCTTT
14	many	TRBV10-1	TRBJ2-7	TRBD1	CASSEEGQLYEQYF	TGCGCCAGCAGTGAGGAGGGACAGCTCTACGAGCAGTACTTC